This T cell receptor (beta chain) was captured by sequencing in a study of siplizumab effects on memory and regulatory T cells. Germline loops: CDR1 MDHEN, CDR2 SYDVKM. The CDR3 loop spans 15 amino acids. Trimming stripped 6 bases from V and 2 bases from J, with 16 bases between. Whole-study findings and limits: Of the proliferating CD4+ or CD8+ clones, roughly 80-96% lacked a naive or memory phenotype that could be assigned. The mean Treg-derived percentage of mappable alloreactive CD4+ clones was around 69% with siplizumab compared with about 30% in controls.

As to this clone: Its cognate antigen is unknown.

Some clones are missing from TCRdb's copy, which holds only in-frame ones; the method was immunoSEQ multiplex PCR. Altogether 100,000 or so clones are present, 80% to 95% being singletons, with the ten largest covering 2.6%. This TCR was recovered from a human donor in good health. Some clones in this sample may be carry-over from other donors' samples. The chain employs TRBV28 and TRBJ2-5, with a weak D call TRBD1 (6 bases). The specimen sequenced was CD4+ T cells sorted from blood. This CDR3 is CASSHRDTPQETQYF. Here the CDR3 DNA reads TGTGCCAGCAGCCACCGGGACACCCCACAAGAGACCCAGTACTTC.